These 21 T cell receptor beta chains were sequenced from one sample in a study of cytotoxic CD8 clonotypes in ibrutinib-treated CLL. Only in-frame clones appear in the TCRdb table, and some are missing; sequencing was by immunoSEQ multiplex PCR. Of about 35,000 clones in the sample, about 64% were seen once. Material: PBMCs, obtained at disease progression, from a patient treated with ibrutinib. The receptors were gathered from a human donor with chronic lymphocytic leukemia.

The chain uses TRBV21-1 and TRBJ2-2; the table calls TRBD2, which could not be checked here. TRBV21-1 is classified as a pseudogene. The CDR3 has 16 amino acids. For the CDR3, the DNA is TGTGCCAGCAACAGCGTGGGGGGGCTGAACACCGGGGAGCTGTTTTTT. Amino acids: CASNSVGGLNTGELFF.

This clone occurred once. In DNA form, the CDR3 reads TGTGCCAGCACGGGGGTTAGTGAAGCTTTCTTT. The encoded protein is CASTGVSEAFF. V is TRBV2 and J is TRBJ1-1; D is perhaps TRBD1 (5 bases). V lost 7 bases to trimming and J lost 7 bases, with 10 bases between them. The length of the CDR3 is 11 residues. In germline, CDR1 is SNHLY, CDR2 FYNNEI.

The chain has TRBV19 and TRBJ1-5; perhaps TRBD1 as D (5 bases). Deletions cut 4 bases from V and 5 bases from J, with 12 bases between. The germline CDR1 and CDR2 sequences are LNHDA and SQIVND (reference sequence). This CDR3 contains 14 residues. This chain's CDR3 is CASSTRTRDQPQHF. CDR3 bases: TGTGCCAGTAGTACAAGGACAAGGGATCAGCCCCAGCATTTT.

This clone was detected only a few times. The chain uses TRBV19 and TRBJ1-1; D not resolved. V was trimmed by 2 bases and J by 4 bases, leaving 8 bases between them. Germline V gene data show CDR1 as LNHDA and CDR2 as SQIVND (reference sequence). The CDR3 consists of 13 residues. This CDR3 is CASSIHGITEAFF. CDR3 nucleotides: TGTGCCAGTAGTATACACGGTATCACTGAAGCTTTCTTT.

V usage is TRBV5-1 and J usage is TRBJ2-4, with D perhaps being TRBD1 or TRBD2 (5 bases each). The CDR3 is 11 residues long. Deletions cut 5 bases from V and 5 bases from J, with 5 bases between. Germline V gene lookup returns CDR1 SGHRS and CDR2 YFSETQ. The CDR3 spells CASRGENIQYF. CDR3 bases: TGCGCCAGCAGGGGGGAAAACATTCAGTACTTC.

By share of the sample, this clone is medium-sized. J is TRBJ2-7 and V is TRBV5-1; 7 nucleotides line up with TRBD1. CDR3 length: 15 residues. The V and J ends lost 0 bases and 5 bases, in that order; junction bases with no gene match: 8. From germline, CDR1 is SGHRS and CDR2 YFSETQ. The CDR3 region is CASSLAAGTVHEQYF. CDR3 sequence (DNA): TGCGCCAGCAGCTTGGCAGCAGGGACAGTCCACGAGCAGTACTTC.

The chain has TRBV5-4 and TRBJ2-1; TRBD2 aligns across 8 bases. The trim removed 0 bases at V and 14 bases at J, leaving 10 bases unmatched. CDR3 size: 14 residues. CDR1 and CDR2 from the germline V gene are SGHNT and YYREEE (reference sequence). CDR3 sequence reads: CASSLEARGGSKFF. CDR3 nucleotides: TGTGCCAGCAGCTTGGAGGCTCGGGGGGGTTCCAAGTTCTTC. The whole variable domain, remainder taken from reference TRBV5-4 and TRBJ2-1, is ETGVTQSPTHLIKTRGQQVTLRCSSQSGHNTVSWYQQALGQGPQFIFQYYREEENGRGNFPPRFSGLQFPNYSSELNVNALELDDSALYLCASSLEARGGSKFFGPGTRLTVL.

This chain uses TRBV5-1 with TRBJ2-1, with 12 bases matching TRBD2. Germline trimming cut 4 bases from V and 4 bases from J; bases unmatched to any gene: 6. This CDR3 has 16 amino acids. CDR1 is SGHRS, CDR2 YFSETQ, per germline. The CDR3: CASSRPTSGGYNEQFF. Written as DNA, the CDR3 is TGCGCCAGCAGCCGCCCGACTAGCGGGGGTTACAATGAGCAGTTCTTC.

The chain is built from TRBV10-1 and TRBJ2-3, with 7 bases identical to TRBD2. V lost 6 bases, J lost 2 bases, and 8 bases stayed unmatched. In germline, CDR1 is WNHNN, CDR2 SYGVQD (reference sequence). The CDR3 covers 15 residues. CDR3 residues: CASSQGRGFTDTQYF. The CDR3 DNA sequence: TGCGCCAGCAGCCAAGGGAGGGGCTTCACAGATACGCAGTATTTT.

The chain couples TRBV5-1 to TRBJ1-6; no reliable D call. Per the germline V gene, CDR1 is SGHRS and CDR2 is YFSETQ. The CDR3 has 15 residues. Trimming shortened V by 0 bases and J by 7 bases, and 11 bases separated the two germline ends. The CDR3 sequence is CASSLEWVANSPLHF. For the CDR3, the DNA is TGCGCCAGCAGCTTGGAATGGGTGGCCAATTCACCCCTCCACTTT.

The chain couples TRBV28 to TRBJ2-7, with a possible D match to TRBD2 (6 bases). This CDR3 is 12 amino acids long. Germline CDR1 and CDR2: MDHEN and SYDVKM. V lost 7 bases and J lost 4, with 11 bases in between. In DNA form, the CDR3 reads TGTGCCAGCACCCTGACTAGTTACGAGCAGTACTTC. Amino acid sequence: CASTLTSYEQYF.

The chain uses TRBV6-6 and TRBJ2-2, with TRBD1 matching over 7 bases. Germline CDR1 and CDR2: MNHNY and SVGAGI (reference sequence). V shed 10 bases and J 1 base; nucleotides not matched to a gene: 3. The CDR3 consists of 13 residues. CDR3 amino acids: CANRDRNTGELFF. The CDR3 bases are TGTGCCAACCGGGACAGGAACACCGGGGAGCTGTTTTTT.

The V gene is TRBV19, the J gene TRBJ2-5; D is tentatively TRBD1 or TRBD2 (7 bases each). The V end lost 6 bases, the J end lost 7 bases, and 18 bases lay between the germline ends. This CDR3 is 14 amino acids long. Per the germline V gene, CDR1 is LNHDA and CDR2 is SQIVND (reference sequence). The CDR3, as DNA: TGTGCCAGTAGCACAGGGGAGGGGTGGTCGACCCAGTACTTC. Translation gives CASSTGEGWSTQYF.

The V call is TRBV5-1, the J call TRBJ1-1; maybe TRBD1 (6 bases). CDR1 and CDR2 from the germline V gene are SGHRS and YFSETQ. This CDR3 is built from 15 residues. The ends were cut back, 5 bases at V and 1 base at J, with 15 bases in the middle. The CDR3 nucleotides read TGCGCCAGCAGGCGGTCGGGGGCGACGAACACTGAAGCTTTCTTT. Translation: CASRRSGATNTEAFF.

The CDR3 reads CASSVADPGVGPLHF. The CDR3, as DNA: TGTGCCAGCAGCGTAGCTGACCCGGGCGTCGGACCCCTCCACTTT. The chain uses TRBV9 and TRBJ1-6; unclear D gene. CDR1 and CDR2 from the germline V gene are SGDLS and YYNGEE. There are 15 residues in the CDR3. Trimming took off 0 bases at V and 12 bases at J, with 16 bases between the two ends. Variable domain in full (rest from reference TRBV9 and TRBJ1-6): DSGVTQTPKHLITATGQRVTLRCSPRSGDLSVYWYQQSLDQGLQFLIQYYNGEERAKGNILERFSAQQFPDLHSELNLSSLELGDSALYFCASSVADPGVGPLHFGNGTRLTVT.

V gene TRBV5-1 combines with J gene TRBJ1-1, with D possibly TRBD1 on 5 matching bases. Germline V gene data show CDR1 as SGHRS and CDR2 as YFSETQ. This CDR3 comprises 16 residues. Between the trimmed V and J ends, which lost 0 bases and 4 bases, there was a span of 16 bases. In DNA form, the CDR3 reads TGCGCCAGCAGCTTGGGGACCAGGGTTCGAAGCACTGAAGCTTTCTTT. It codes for CASSLGTRVRSTEAFF. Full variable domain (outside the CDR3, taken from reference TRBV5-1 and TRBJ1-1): KAGVTQTPRYLIKTRGQQVTLSCSPISGHRSVSWYQQTPGQGLQFLFEYFSETQRNKGNFPGRFSGRQFSNSRSEMNVSTLELGDSALYLCASSLGTRVRSTEAFFGQGTRLTVV.

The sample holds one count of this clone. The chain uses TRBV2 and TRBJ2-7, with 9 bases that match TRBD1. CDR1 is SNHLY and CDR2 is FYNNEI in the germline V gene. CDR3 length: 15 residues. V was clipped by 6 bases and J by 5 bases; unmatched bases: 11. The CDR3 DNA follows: TGTGCCAGCAGCTACGCCGGGACAGGGTATAACGAGCAGTACTTC. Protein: CASSYAGTGYNEQYF.

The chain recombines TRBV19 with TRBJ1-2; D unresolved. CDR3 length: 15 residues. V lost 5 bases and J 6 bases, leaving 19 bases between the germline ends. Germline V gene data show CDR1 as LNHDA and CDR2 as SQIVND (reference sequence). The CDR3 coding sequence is TGTGCCAGTAGTTGGGCAGCAGGAGACGGGAATGGCTACACCTTC. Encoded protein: CASSWAAGDGNGYTF. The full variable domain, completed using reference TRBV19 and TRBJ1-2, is DGGITQSPKYLFRKEGQNVTLSCEQNLNHDAMYWYRQDPGQGLRLIYYSQIVNDFQKGDIAEGYSVSREKKESFPLTVTSAQKNPTAFYLCASSWAAGDGNGYTFGSGTRLTVV.

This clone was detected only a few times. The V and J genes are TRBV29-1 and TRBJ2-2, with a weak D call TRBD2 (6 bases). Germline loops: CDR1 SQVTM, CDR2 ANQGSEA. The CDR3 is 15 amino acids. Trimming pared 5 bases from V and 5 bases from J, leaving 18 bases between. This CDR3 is CSVRVASAGTGELFF. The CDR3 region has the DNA TGCAGCGTTCGGGTAGCTTCCGCGGGGACCGGGGAGCTGTTTTTT.

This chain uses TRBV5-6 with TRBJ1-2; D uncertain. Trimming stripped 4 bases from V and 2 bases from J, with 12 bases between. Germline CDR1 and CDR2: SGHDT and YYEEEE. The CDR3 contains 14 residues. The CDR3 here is CASSRNLNNYGYTF. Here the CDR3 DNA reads TGTGCCAGCAGCAGGAATCTTAACAACTATGGCTACACCTTC.

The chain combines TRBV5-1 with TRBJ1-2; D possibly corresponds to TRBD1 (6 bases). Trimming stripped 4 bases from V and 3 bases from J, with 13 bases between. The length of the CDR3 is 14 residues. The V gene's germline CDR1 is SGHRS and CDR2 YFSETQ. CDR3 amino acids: CASSDLTGYYGYTF. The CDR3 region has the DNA TGCGCCAGCAGCGATCTGACAGGTTACTATGGCTACACCTTC. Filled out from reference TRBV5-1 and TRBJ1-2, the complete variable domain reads KAGVTQTPRYLIKTRGQQVTLSCSPISGHRSVSWYQQTPGQGLQFLFEYFSETQRNKGNFPGRFSGRQFSNSRSEMNVSTLELGDSALYLCASSDLTGYYGYTFGSGTRLTVV.